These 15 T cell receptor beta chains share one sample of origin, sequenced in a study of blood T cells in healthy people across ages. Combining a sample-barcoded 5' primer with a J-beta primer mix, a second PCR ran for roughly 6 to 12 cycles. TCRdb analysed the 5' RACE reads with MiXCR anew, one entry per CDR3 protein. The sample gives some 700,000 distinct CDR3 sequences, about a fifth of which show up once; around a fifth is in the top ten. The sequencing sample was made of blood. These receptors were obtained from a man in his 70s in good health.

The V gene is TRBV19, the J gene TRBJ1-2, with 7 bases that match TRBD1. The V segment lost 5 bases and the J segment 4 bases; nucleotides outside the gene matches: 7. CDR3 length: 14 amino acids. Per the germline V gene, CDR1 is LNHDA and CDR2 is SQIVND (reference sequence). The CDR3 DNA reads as TGTGCCAGTAGTGCCAGCCGGGACAGCTATGGCTACACCTTC. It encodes CASSASRDSYGYTF.

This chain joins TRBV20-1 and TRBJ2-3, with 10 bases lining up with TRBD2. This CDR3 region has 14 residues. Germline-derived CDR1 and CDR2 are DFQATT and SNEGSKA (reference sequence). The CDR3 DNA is TGCAGCAAGCGGGGGGGCGCTGGCACAGATACGCAGTATTTT. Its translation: CSKRGGAGTDTQYF.

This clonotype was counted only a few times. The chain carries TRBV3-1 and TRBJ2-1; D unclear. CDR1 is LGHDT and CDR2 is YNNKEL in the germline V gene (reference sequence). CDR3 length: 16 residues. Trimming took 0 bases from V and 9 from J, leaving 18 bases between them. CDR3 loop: CASSQERRGSTVEQFF. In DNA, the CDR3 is TGTGCCAGCAGCCAAGAAAGGCGAGGTAGTACGGTTGAGCAGTTCTTC.

The CDR3 region has the DNA TGTGCCAGCACTACAGGGTGCAGAGATACGCAGTATTTT. Translated, it gives CASTTGCRDTQYF. The J gene is TRBJ2-3, the V gene TRBV12-3 or TRBV12-4; possible D gene TRBD1, 6 bases. V dropped 7 bases and J dropped 5 bases, with 13 bases sitting between them. The CDR3 extends over 13 amino acids.

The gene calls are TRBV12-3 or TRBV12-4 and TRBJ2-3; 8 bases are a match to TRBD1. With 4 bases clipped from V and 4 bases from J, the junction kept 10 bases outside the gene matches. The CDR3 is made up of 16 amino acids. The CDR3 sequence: CASSSMRTGSADTQYF. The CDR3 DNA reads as TGTGCCAGCAGTTCGATGAGGACAGGGAGCGCAGATACGCAGTATTTT.

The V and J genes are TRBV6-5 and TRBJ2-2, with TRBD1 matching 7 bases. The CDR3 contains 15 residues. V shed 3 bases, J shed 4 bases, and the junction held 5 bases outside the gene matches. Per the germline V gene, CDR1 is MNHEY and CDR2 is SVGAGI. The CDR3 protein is CASSYNRGSTGELFF. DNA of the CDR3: TGTGCCAGCAGTTATAACAGGGGTTCCACCGGGGAGCTGTTTTTT.

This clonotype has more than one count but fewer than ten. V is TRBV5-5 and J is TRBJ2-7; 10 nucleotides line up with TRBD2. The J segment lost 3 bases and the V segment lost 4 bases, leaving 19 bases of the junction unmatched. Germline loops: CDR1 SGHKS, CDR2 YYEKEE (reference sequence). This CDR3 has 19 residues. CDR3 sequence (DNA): TGTGCCAGCAGCCCTTTACAGAAGACTAGCGGGCAGCTTTTCTACGAGCAGTACGTC. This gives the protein CASSPLQKTSGQLFYEQYV.

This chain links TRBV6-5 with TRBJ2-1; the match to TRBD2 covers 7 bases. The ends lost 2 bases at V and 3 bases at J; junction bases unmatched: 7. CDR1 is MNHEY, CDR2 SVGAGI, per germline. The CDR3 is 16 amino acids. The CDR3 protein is CASSYQSGVGYNEQFF. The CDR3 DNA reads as TGTGCCAGCAGTTACCAAAGCGGGGTAGGCTACAATGAGCAGTTCTTC.

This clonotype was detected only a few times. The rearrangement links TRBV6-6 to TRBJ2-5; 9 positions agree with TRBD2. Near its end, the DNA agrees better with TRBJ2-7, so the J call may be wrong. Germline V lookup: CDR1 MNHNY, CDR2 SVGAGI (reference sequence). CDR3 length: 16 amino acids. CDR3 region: CASSYSRREGSYEQYV. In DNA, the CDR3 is TGTGCCAGCAGTTACTCTAGGCGGGAGGGCTCCTACGAGCAGTACGTC.

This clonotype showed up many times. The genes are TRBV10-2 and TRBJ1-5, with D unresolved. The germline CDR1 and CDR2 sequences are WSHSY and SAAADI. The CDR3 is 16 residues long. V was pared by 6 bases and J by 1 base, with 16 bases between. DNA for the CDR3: TGCGCCAGCAGCGCCCGTGGAGGTGGAAGCAATCAGCCCCAGCATTTT. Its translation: CASSARGGGSNQPQHF.

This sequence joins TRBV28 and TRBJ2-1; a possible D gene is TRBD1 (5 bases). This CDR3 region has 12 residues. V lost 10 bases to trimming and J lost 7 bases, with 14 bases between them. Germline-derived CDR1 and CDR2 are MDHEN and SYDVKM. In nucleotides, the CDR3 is TGTGCCAACCAGGGTGACGGGAATGAGCAGTTCTTC. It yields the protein CANQGDGNEQFF.

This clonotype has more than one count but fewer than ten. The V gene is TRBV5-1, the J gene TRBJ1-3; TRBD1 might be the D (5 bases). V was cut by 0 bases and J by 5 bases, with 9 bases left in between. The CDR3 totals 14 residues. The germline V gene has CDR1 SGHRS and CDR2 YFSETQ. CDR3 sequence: CASSLGQTRNTIYF. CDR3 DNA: TGCGCCAGCAGCTTGGGACAGACACGAAACACCATATATTTT.

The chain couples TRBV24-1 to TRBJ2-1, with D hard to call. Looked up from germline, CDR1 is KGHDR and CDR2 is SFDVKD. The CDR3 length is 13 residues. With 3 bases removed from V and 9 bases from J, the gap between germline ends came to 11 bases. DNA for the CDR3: TGTGCCACCAGTGATGGACCGACCGGTGAGCAGTTCTTC. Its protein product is CATSDGPTGEQFF.

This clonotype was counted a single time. The CDR3 reads CASSVGPAEETQYF. The CDR3 nucleotides read TGTGCCAGCAGCGTAGGCCCAGCTGAGGAGACCCAGTACTTC. The chain uses TRBV9 and TRBJ2-5; D is undetermined. V was clipped by 0 bases and J by 5 bases, with 11 bases between them. Germline V gene sequence: CDR1 SGDLS, CDR2 YYNGEE. This CDR3 is built from 14 residues.

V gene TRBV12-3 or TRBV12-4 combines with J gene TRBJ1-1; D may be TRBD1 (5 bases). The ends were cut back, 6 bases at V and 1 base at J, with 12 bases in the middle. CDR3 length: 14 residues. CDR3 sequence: CASRAGRQNTEAFF. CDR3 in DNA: TGTGCCAGCAGAGCGGGACGTCAGAACACTGAAGCTTTCTTT.